The 12 T cell receptor beta chains given below trace back to one sample, sequenced in a study of CD8 T cells in Susac syndrome. Roughly 0.5 to 1 ug RNA was reverse transcribed with random hexamers. One entry per CDR3 protein results from TCRdb running MiXCR on the immunoSEQ multiplex PCR reads. This sample has about 190,000 distinct CDR3 sequences; around 95% occur once, and the top ten carry approximately 0.16%. Sequencing input: CD8+ T cells from PBMCs. The receptor source for this set is a human donor with Susac syndrome.

The chain carries TRBV27 and TRBJ1-1; a possible D gene is TRBD1 (5 bases). The CDR3 length is 13 residues. The germline V gene has CDR1 MNHEY and CDR2 SMNVEV (reference sequence). Trimming cost V 5 bases and J 0 bases, with 7 bases left between them. For the CDR3, the DNA is TGTGCCAGCAGTGGGGCCATGAACACTGAAGCTTTCTTT. It yields the protein CASSGAMNTEAFF.

This clonotype was recorded once. V gene TRBV2 combines with J gene TRBJ1-5; TRBD1 aligns across 10 bases. Germline-derived CDR1 and CDR2 are SNHLY and FYNNEI. The CDR3 is 14 amino acids. Trimming took 3 bases from V and 5 from J; bases not matched to a gene: 1. The DNA for the CDR3 is TGTGCCAGCAGTGATGGACAGGGGGATCAGCCCCAGCATTTT. Translated, it gives CASSDGQGDQPQHF.

The gene calls are TRBV2 and TRBJ2-1, with 7 bases aligning to TRBD2. This CDR3 is 15 amino acids long. With 5 bases clipped from V and 0 bases from J, the junction kept 4 bases outside the gene matches. In germline, CDR1 is SNHLY, CDR2 FYNNEI. This CDR3 is CASSPRTSSYNEQFF. The CDR3 DNA is TGTGCCAGCAGTCCGCGGACTAGCTCCTACAATGAGCAGTTCTTC.

The chain has TRBV4-1 and TRBJ1-5; D uncertain. The CDR3 has 14 amino acids. Germline values: CDR1 MGHRA, CDR2 YSYEKL. Trimming cost V 4 bases and J 4 bases, with 11 bases left between them. CDR3 sequence: CASSPNQLNQPQHF. In DNA, the CDR3 is TGCGCCAGCAGCCCAAATCAGTTGAATCAGCCCCAGCATTTT.

The rearrangement links TRBV10-3 to TRBJ2-4, with a weak D call TRBD1 (5 bases). The CDR3 consists of 14 residues. V lost 3 bases to trimming and J lost 2 bases, with 8 bases between them. CDR1 and CDR2 (germline): ENHRY, SYGVKD. CDR3 sequence reads: CAISEEDTKNIQYF. The CDR3 DNA sequence: TGTGCCATCAGTGAAGAGGACACCAAAAACATTCAGTACTTC.

The count of this clonotype is one. This rearrangement joins TRBV6-5 to TRBJ2-1, with 7 bases matching TRBD2. Germline CDR1 MNHEY, CDR2 SVGAGI. CDR3 length: 15 residues. V was clipped by 3 bases and J by 2 bases; unmatched bases: 4. CDR3 amino acids: CASSYSRGAYNEQFF. CDR3 nucleotides: TGTGCCAGCAGTTATAGTCGGGGGGCCTACAATGAGCAGTTCTTC.

The V call is TRBV12-3 or TRBV12-4, the J call TRBJ2-7, with D perhaps TRBD2 (5 bases). This CDR3 has 12 amino acids. V was clipped by 6 bases and J by 3 bases, with 9 bases between them. This CDR3 reads CASSKGVYEQYF. The DNA for the CDR3 is TGTGCCAGCAGCAAGGGAGTCTACGAGCAGTACTTC.

V gene TRBV5-6 combines with J gene TRBJ1-1; D is unclear. The germline CDR1 and CDR2 sequences are SGHDT and YYEEEE. The CDR3 sequence is 11 residues long. With 0 bases removed from V and 7 bases from J, the gap between germline ends came to 4 bases. The CDR3 loop reads CASSLAVEAFF. CDR3 coding DNA: TGTGCCAGCAGCTTGGCGGTTGAAGCTTTCTTT.

This chain uses TRBV6-1 with TRBJ2-7; TRBD1 matches 7 bases. The J segment lost 1 base and the V segment lost 8 bases, leaving 5 bases of the junction unmatched. CDR3 length: 13 residues. The germline gives CDR1 MNHNS, CDR2 SASEGT. CDR3 amino acids: CASLDRESYEQYF. The CDR3 coding sequence is TGTGCCAGCTTAGACAGGGAGTCCTACGAGCAGTACTTC.

The chain uses TRBV30 and TRBJ1-1; D might be TRBD1 (6 bases). CDR1 is GTSNPN, CDR2 SVGIG, per germline (reference sequence). CDR3 length equals 15 residues. V dropped 4 bases and J dropped 4 bases, with 19 bases sitting between them. The chain's CDR3 is CAWKFRGAGITEAFF. As DNA, the CDR3 is TGTGCCTGGAAGTTTCGGGGGGCTGGAATCACTGAAGCTTTCTTT.

This sequence joins TRBV20-1 and TRBJ1-5; tentative D call: TRBD1 (6 bases). CDR3 length: 15 residues. V was clipped by 6 bases and J by 8 bases, with 23 bases between them. Germline lookup yields CDR1 DFQATT and CDR2 SNEGSKA (reference sequence). The CDR3 sequence: CSARLIQGGKEPQHF. CDR3 sequence (DNA): TGCAGTGCGCGACTCATACAGGGTGGTAAGGAGCCCCAGCATTTT.

This rearrangement joins TRBV27 to TRBJ2-3; 9 positions match TRBD2. The CDR3 has 16 amino acids. V shed 5 bases and J 2 bases; nucleotides not matched to a gene: 8. Per the germline V gene, CDR1 is MNHEY and CDR2 is SMNVEV (reference sequence). The DNA for the CDR3 is TGTGCCAGCAGTCCGGGCCTAGCGGGGTCCACAGATACGCAGTATTTT. It specifies CASSPGLAGSTDTQYF.